The clone carrying this TCR beta chain appeared many times. From approximately 430 ng of RNA, a library with molecular barcoded alpha/delta and beta/gamma adaptors was made. TCRdb reanalysed the reads using MiXCR and keeps one entry per CDR3 protein. The repertoire holds around 23,000 distinct CDR3 sequences, roughly 22% seen once, with around 52% in the top ten. This entry is derived from a study of read filtering for tumor transcriptome and immune sequencing. This CDR3 has 13 amino acids. From germline, CDR1 is DFQATT and CDR2 SNEGSKA (reference sequence). Trimming pared 0 bases from V and 9 bases from J, leaving 11 bases between. Bone marrow was sampled from every patient at the time of active disease.

This clonotype was sampled from a donor at least 40 years old with multiple myeloma. V and J are TRBV20-1 and TRBJ2-2; no clear D. The sequenced sample consisted of a population of CD138-negative cells sorted from bone marrow. The CDR3 DNA follows: TGCAGTGCTAGAGATCAAGGGAAGCGGGAGCTGTTTTTT. It yields the protein CSARDQGKRELFF.